The 16 T cell receptor beta chains given below trace back to one sample, sequenced in a study of blood T cell repertoires in COVID-19. The repertoire was sequenced with immunoSEQ multiplex PCR; TCRdb's copy has only in-frame clones and lacks some. The sample shows fewer than 250,000 clones, about nine tenths of them seen only once. Input material: peripheral blood. The receptors come from an older woman with acute or convalescent COVID-19.

The chain joins TRBV3-1 (or the pseudogene TRBV3-2) to TRBJ2-7; 8 bases are shared with TRBD1. Germline-derived CDR1 and CDR2 are LGHDT and YNNKEL (reference sequence). The CDR3 is made up of 15 amino acids. The J segment lost 3 bases and the V segment lost 6 bases, leaving 10 bases of the junction unmatched. The chain's CDR3 is CASRETGTGNYEQYF. The CDR3 region has the DNA TGTGCCAGCAGGGAAACCGGGACAGGCAACTACGAGCAGTACTTC.

This rearrangement joins TRBV18 to TRBJ1-2; D perhaps matches TRBD1 (6 bases). The V end was cut by 2 bases, the J end by 4 bases, with 14 bases between. Germline CDR1 reads KGHSH; CDR2 reads LQKENI. There are 15 residues in the CDR3. The CDR3 is CASSPDLGAFYGYTF. Written as DNA, the CDR3 is TGTGCCAGCTCACCAGACCTGGGGGCCTTCTATGGCTACACCTTC.

This clone was observed a single time. The chain recombines TRBV30 with TRBJ2-4; 10 bases fit TRBD2. This CDR3 is built from 15 residues. Germline CDR1 is GTSNPN and CDR2 is SVGIG (reference sequence). Unmatched junction bases numbered 8, after V lost 3 bases and J lost 6 bases. The CDR3 reads CAWREHPSGGNIQYF. The CDR3 DNA is TGTGCCTGGAGAGAACACCCTAGCGGGGGAAACATTCAGTACTTC. Supplemented by reference TRBV30 and TRBJ2-4, the full variable domain reads SQTIHQWPATLVQPVGSPLSLECTVEGTSNPNLYWYRQAAGRGLQLLFYSVGIGQISSEVPQNLSASRPQDRQFILSSKKLLLSDSGFYLCAWREHPSGGNIQYFGAGTRLSVL.

This clone has a single count. This chain links TRBV23-1 with TRBJ2-7; TRBD2 is a possible D gene (5 bases). TRBV23-1 is assigned to the ORF class and has an uncertain function. The CDR3 runs to 14 residues. V was trimmed by 8 bases and J by 5 bases, leaving 19 bases between them. CDR3 nucleotide sequence: TGCGCCAGCCGCCACCAGCCGAGGGTACACGAGCAGTACTTC. Translating gives CASRHQPRVHEQYF.

The V call is TRBV6-5, the J call TRBJ1-2, with 11 bases that match TRBD1. The CDR3 extends over 15 amino acids. Looked up from germline, CDR1 is MNHEY and CDR2 is SVGAGI. J was trimmed by 3 bases and V by 1 base; bases with no gene match: 1. This chain's CDR3 is CASSYWTGGDYGYTF. The CDR3 bases are TGTGCCAGCAGTTACTGGACAGGGGGCGACTATGGCTACACCTTC.

Only a few counts were recorded for this clone. CDR3 nucleotide sequence: TGCGCCAGCGGACTAGCGGGGGTTGCAGATACGCAGTATTTT. This codes for CASGLAGVADTQYF. J is TRBJ2-3 and V is TRBV5-1; 13 bases map to TRBD2. V gave up 7 bases and J gave up 4 bases; unmatched junction bases: 3. The CDR3 runs to 14 residues. Germline CDR1 SGHRS, CDR2 YFSETQ.

The V gene is TRBV6-5, the J gene TRBJ1-2, with 7 bases lining up with TRBD1. Germline V gene lookup returns CDR1 MNHEY and CDR2 SVGAGI. The CDR3 covers 14 residues. V shed 6 bases and J 5 bases; nucleotides not matched to a gene: 9. Written as DNA, the CDR3 is TGTGCCAGCAGCGAGAGGGACAGTAAATATGGCTACACCTTC. This codes for CASSERDSKYGYTF.

The CDR3 DNA follows: TGTGCCAGCAGCATCGCGGGGGGCGGTACAGATACGCAGTATTTT. As protein: CASSIAGGGTDTQYF. The chain has TRBV7-9 and TRBJ2-3; 8 nucleotides agree with TRBD2. Germline V gives CDR1 SEHNR, CDR2 FQNEAQ (reference sequence). The ends lost 5 bases at V and 3 bases at J; junction bases unmatched: 7. The CDR3 runs to 15 residues.

The chain employs TRBV15 and TRBJ1-3; TRBD1 might be the D (5 bases). The germline V and J ends were trimmed by 4 bases and 0 bases, with 7 bases remaining between them. Germline V CDR1 and CDR2: LNHNV, YYDKDF (reference sequence). The CDR3 is 14 residues long. CDR3 nucleotides: TGTGCCACCAGCAACAGGATCTCTGGAAACACCATATATTTT. This gives the protein CATSNRISGNTIYF. Full variable domain (missing parts from reference TRBV15 and TRBJ1-3): DAMVIQNPRYQVTQFGKPVTLSCSQTLNHNVMYWYQQKSSQAPKLLFHYYDKDFNNEADTPDNFQSRRPNTSFCFLDIRSPGLGDTAMYLCATSNRISGNTIYFGEGSWLTVV.

V gene TRBV5-4 combines with J gene TRBJ1-2; 10 bases match TRBD1. V shed 3 bases and J 2 bases; nucleotides not matched to a gene: 10. Germline V gene sequence: CDR1 SGHNT, CDR2 YYREEE (reference sequence). This CDR3 has 17 amino acids. CDR3 in amino acids: CASSSAGDRGRNYGYTF. CDR3 sequence (DNA): TGTGCCAGCAGCTCGGCAGGTGACAGGGGGCGAAACTATGGCTACACCTTC.

This chain joins TRBV30 and TRBJ2-2; 8 positions match TRBD1. The length of the CDR3 is 15 residues. V gave up 3 bases and J gave up 1 base; unmatched junction bases: 4. CDR1 GTSNPN and CDR2 SVGIG come from the germline V gene (reference sequence). This chain's CDR3 is CAWRRQGMNTGELFF. The CDR3 nucleotides read TGTGCCTGGAGAAGACAGGGGATGAACACCGGGGAGCTGTTTTTT.

This CDR3 is CASSLGGQNSPLHF. DNA for the CDR3: TGTGCCAGCAGCTTAGGTGGGCAGAATTCACCCCTCCACTTT. The chain couples TRBV11-2 to TRBJ1-6; D gene ambiguous. Looked up from germline, CDR1 is SGHAT and CDR2 is FQNNGV. The CDR3 has 14 amino acids. V lost 1 base to trimming and J lost 7 bases, with 8 bases between them.

The chain recombines TRBV19 with TRBJ1-1, with D tentatively TRBD1 (5 bases). CDR3 length: 13 residues. Per the germline V gene, CDR1 is LNHDA and CDR2 is SQIVND (reference sequence). V was shortened by 4 bases and J by 3 bases, with 9 bases between the two germline ends. As DNA, the CDR3 is TGTGCCAGTAGTACAGCCAGGGACACTGAAGCTTTCTTT. As protein: CASSTARDTEAFF.

This clone has only a few counts. This sequence joins TRBV6-5 and TRBJ2-7; D perhaps matches TRBD2 (6 bases). Trimming shortened V by 10 bases and J by 4 bases, and 17 bases separated the two germline ends. In germline, CDR1 is MNHEY, CDR2 SVGAGI. The CDR3 is made up of 13 amino acids. The CDR3 loop is CATQEGPQYEQYF. The CDR3 nucleotides are TGTGCCACCCAGGAGGGGCCCCAATACGAGCAGTACTTC.

The chain has TRBV11-2 and TRBJ2-7, with a possible D match to TRBD2 (5 bases). The germline CDR1 and CDR2 sequences are SGHAT and FQNNGV. The CDR3 spans 12 residues. Trimming removed 6 bases from V and 3 bases from J, with 9 bases in between. CDR3 amino acids: CASRRTSYEQYF. The CDR3 coding sequence is TGTGCCAGCAGAAGAACTAGCTACGAGCAGTACTTC.

V and J are TRBV27 and TRBJ1-6, with D hard to call. The CDR3 loop spans 17 amino acids. Trimming shortened V by 4 bases and J by 7 bases, and 20 bases separated the two germline ends. The germline CDR1 and CDR2 sequences are MNHEY and SMNVEV (reference sequence). The CDR3 nucleotides read TGTGCCAGCAGTTCTATCGGGAGGGCCCCGGGGAATTCACCCCTCCACTTT. It translates to CASSSIGRAPGNSPLHF.